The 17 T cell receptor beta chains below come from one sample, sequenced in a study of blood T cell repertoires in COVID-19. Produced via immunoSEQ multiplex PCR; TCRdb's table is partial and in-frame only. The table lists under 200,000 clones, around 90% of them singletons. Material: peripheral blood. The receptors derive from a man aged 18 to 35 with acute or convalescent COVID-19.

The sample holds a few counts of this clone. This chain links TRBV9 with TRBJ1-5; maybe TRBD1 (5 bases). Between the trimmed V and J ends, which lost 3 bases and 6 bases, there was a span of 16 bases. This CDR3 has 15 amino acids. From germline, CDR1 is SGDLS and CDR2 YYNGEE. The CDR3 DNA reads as TGTGCCAGCAGCGCGCAGGCAGGGAAGGGTCAGCCCCAGCATTTT. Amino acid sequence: CASSAQAGKGQPQHF.

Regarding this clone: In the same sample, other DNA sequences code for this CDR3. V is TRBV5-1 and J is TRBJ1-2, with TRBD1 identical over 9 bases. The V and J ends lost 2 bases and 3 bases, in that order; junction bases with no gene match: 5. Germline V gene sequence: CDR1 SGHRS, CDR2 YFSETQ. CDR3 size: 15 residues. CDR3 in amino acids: CASSFLDRGDYGYTF. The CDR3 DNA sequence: TGCGCCAGCAGCTTCCTAGACAGGGGGGACTATGGCTACACCTTC.

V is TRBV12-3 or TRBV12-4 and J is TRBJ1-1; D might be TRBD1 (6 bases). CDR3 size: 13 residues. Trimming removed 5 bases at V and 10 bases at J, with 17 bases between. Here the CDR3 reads CASSQLNRVRAFF. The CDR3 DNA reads TGTGCCAGCAGTCAACTAAACAGGGTTAGAGCTTTCTTT.

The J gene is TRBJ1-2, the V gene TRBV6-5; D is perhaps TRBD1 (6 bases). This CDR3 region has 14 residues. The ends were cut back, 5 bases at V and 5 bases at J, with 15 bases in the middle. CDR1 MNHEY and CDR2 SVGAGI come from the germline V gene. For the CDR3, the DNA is TGTGCCAGCAGTCTCGGGGACATTGGGTATGGCTACACCTTC. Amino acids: CASSLGDIGYGYTF.

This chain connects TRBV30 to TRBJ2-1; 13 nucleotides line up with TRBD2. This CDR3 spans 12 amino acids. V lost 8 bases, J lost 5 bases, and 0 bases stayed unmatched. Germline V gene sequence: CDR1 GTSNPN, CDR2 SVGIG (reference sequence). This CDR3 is CAGLAGDNEQFF. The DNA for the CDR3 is TGTGCCGGACTAGCGGGGGACAATGAGCAGTTCTTC.

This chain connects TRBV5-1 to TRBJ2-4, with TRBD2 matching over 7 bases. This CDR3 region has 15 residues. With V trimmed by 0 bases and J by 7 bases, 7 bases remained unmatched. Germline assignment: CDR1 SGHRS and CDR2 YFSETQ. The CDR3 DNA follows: TGCGCCAGCAGCTTGGACGCGGGGGTACGGAACATTCAGTACTTC. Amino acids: CASSLDAGVRNIQYF.

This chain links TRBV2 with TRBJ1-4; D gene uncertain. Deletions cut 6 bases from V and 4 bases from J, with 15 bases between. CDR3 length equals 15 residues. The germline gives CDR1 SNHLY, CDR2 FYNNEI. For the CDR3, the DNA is TGTGCCAGCAGGGTCGCGGGAATGGGTAATGAAAAACTGTTTTTT. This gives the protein CASRVAGMGNEKLFF.

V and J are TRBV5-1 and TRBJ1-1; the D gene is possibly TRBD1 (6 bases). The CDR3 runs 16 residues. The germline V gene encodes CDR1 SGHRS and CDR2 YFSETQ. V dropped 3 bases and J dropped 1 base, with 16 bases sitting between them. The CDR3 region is CASSWETQGSNTEAFF. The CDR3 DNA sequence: TGCGCCAGCAGCTGGGAAACTCAGGGGTCGAACACTGAAGCTTTCTTT.

The CDR3 protein is CASSLVPGLTGNTIYF. Here the CDR3 DNA reads TGCGCCAGCAGCTTGGTACCGGGACTAACTGGAAACACCATATATTTT. The chain joins TRBV5-1 to TRBJ1-3; a possible D gene is TRBD1 (5 bases). Germline V gives CDR1 SGHRS, CDR2 YFSETQ. V was clipped by 0 bases and J by 2 bases, with 12 bases between them. CDR3 length: 16 residues.

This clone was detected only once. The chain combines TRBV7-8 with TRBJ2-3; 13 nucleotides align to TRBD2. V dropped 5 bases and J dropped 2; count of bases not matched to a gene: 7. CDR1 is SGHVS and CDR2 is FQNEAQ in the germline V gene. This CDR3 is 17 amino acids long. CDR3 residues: CASSPGLAGEHTDTQYF. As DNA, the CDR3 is TGTGCCAGCAGCCCCGGACTAGCGGGAGAGCACACAGATACGCAGTATTTT.

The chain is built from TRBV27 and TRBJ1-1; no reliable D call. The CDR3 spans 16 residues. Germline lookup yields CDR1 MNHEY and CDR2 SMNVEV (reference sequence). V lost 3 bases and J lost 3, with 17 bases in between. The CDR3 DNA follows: TGTGCCAGCAGTTTTAAGTGGAGGGCTCAGGACACTGAAGCTTTCTTT. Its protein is CASSFKWRAQDTEAFF.

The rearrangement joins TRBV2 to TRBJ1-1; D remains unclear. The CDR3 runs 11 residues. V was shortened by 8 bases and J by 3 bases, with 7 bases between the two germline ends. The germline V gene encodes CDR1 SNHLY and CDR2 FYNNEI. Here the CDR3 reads CASDTYTEAFF. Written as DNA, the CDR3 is TGTGCCAGCGACACCTACACTGAAGCTTTCTTT.

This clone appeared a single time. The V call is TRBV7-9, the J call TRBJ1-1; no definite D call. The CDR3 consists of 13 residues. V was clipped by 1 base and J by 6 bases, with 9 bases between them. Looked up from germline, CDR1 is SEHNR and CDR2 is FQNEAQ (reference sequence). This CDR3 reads CASSLEGGSEAFF. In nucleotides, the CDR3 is TGTGCCAGCAGCTTAGAGGGAGGCTCTGAAGCTTTCTTT.

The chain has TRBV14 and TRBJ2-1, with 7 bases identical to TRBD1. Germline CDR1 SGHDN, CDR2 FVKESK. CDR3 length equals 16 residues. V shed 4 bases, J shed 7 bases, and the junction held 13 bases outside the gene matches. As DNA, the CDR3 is TGTGCCAGCAGCCTCCATTGGACAGGTCGTGGAAATGAGCAGTTCTTC. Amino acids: CASSLHWTGRGNEQFF.

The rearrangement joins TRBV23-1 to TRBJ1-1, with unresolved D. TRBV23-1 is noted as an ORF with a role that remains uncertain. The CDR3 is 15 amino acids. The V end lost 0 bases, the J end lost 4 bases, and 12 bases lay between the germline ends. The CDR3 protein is CASSQSTGGSTEAFF. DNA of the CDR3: TGCGCCAGCAGTCAATCGACGGGAGGAAGCACTGAAGCTTTCTTT.

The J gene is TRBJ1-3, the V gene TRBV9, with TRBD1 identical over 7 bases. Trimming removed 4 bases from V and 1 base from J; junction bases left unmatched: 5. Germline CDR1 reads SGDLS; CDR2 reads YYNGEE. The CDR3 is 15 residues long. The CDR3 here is CASSLSGQSGNTIYF. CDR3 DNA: TGTGCCAGCAGCCTATCGGGACAGTCTGGAAACACCATATATTTT.

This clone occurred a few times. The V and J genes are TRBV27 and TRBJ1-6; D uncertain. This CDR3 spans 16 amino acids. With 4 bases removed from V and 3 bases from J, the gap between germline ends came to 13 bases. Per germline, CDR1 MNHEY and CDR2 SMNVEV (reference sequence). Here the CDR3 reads CASSSQFRDYNSPLHF. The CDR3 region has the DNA TGTGCCAGCAGTTCCCAGTTCCGGGACTATAATTCACCCCTCCACTTT.